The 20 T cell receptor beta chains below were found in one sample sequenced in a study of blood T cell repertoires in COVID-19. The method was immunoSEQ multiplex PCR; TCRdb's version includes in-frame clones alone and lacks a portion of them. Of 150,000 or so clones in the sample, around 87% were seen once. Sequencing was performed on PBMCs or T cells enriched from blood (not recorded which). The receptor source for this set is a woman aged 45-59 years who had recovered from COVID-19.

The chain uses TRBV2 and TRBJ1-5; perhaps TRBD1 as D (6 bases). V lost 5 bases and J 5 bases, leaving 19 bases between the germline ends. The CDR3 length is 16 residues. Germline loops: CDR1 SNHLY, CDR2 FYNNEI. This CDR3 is CASSPSDQGNHQPQHF. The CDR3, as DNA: TGTGCCAGCAGTCCATCGGACCAGGGGAATCATCAGCCCCAGCATTTT.

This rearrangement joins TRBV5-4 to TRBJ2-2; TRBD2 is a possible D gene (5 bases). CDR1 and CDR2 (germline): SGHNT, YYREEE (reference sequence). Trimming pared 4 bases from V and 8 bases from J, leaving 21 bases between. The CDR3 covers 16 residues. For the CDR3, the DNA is TGTGCCAGCAGCCCCCGCGGAGGTCCGAGTGCTGGGGAGCTGTTTTTT. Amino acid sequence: CASSPRGGPSAGELFF.

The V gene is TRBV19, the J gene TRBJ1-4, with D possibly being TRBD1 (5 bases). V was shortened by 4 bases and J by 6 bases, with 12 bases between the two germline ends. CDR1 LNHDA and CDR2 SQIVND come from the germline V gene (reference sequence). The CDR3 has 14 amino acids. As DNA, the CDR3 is TGTGCCAGTAGTAGGGCCGGGGGGGATGAAAAACTGTTTTTT. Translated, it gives CASSRAGGDEKLFF.

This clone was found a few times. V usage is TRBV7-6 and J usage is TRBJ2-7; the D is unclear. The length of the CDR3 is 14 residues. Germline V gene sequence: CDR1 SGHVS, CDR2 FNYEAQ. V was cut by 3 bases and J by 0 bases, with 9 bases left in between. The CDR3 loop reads CASSFGTTSYEQYF. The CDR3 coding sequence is TGTGCCAGCAGCTTTGGCACTACCTCCTACGAGCAGTACTTC.

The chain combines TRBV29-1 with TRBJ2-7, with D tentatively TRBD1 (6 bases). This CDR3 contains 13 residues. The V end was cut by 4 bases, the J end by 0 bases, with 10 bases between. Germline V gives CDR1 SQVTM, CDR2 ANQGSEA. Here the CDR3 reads CSVGGQASYEQYF. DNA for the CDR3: TGCAGCGTTGGGGGGCAGGCCTCCTACGAGCAGTACTTC.

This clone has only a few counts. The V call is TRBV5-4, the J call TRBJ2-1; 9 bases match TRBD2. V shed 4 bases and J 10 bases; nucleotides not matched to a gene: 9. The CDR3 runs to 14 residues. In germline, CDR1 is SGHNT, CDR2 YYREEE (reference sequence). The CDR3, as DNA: TGTGCCAGCAGCACTGGAGCGGGGGGCCTCGAGCAGTTCTTC. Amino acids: CASSTGAGGLEQFF. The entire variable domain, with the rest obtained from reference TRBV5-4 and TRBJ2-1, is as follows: ETGVTQSPTHLIKTRGQQVTLRCSSQSGHNTVSWYQQALGQGPQFIFQYYREEENGRGNFPPRFSGLQFPNYSSELNVNALELDDSALYLCASSTGAGGLEQFFGPGTRLTVL.

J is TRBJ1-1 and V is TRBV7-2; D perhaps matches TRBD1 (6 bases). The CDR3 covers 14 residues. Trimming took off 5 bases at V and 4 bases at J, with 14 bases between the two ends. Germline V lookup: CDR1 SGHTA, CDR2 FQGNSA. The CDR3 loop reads CASSQQGIGTEAFF. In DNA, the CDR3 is TGTGCCAGCAGCCAACAGGGTATCGGCACTGAAGCTTTCTTT. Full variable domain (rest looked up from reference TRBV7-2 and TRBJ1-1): GAGVSQSPSNKVTEKGKDVELRCDPISGHTALYWYRQSLGQGLEFLIYFQGNSAPDKSGLPSDRFSAERTGGSVSTLTIQRTQQEDSAVYLCASSQQGIGTEAFFGQGTRLTVV.

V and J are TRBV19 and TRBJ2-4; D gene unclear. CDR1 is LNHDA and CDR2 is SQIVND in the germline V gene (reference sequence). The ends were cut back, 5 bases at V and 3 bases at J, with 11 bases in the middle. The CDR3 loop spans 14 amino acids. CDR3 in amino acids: CASSQARFKNIQYF. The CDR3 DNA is TGTGCCAGTAGTCAAGCTCGGTTCAAAAACATTCAGTACTTC.

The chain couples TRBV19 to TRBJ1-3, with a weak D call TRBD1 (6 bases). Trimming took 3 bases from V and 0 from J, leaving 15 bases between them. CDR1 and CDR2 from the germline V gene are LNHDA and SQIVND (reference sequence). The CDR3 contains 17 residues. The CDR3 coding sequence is TGTGCCAGTAGTATGACAGGTCCGGGGGGCTCTGGAAACACCATATATTTT. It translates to CASSMTGPGGSGNTIYF.

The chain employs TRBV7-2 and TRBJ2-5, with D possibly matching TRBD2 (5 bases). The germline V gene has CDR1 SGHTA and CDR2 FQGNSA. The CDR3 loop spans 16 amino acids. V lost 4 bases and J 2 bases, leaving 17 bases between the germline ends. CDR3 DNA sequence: TGTGCCAGCAGCTCCCCGGCGGGCGCGGTTCAAGAGACCCAGTACTTC. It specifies CASSSPAGAVQETQYF.

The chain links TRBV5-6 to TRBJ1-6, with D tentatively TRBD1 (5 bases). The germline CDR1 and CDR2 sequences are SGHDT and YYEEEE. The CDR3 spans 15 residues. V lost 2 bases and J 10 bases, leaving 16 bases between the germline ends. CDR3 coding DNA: TGTGCCAGCAGCTTAAGTAAGGGGAGGATATCACCCCTCCACTTT. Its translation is CASSLSKGRISPLHF.

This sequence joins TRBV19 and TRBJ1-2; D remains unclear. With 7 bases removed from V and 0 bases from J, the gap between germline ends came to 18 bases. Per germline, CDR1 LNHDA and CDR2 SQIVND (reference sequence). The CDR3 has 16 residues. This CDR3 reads CASISPGAPTNYGYTF. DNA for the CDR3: TGTGCCAGTATTTCCCCTGGTGCACCTACTAACTATGGCTACACCTTC.

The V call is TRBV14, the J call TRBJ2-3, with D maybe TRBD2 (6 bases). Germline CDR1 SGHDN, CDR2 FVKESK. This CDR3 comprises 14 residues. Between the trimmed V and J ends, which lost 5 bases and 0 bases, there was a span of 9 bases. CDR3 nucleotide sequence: TGTGCCAGCAGCTGGGACTTCAGCACAGATACGCAGTATTTT. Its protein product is CASSWDFSTDTQYF.

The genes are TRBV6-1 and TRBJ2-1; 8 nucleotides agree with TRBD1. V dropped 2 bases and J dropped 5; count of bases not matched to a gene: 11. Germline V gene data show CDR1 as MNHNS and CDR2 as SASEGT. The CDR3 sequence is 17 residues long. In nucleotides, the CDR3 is TGTGCCAGCAGTGAAATTTGGCGACAGGGGAATAACAATGAGCAGTTCTTC. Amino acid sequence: CASSEIWRQGNNNEQFF.

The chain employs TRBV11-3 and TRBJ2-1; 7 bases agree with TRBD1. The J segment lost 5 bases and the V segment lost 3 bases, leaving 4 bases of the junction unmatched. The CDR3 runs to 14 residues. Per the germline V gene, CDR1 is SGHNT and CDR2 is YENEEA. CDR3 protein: CASSLTGNHNEQFF. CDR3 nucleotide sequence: TGTGCCAGCAGCTTGACAGGGAACCACAATGAGCAGTTCTTC.

CDR3 DNA: TGCGCCAGCAGCGGTGGGACAGGGAGCAACTATGGCTACACCTTC. Translation gives CASSGGTGSNYGYTF. The chain links TRBV5-1 to TRBJ1-2; the match to TRBD1 covers 9 bases. The CDR3 runs 15 residues. The junction had 6 bases not matched to a gene; V was cut back by 4 bases and J by 2 bases. Looked up from germline, CDR1 is SGHRS and CDR2 is YFSETQ. Combining the CDR3 with reference TRBV5-1 and TRBJ1-2 gives the whole variable domain KAGVTQTPRYLIKTRGQQVTLSCSPISGHRSVSWYQQTPGQGLQFLFEYFSETQRNKGNFPGRFSGRQFSNSRSEMNVSTLELGDSALYLCASSGGTGSNYGYTFGSGTRLTVV.

DNA of the CDR3: TGTGCCAGCAGCCGAAGCGGGACCGGGAATGAAAAACTGTTTTTT. It translates to CASSRSGTGNEKLFF. This rearrangement joins TRBV6-2 or TRBV6-3 to TRBJ1-4; D may be TRBD1 (5 bases). The germline CDR1 and CDR2 sequences are MNHEY and SVGEGT. Trimming took off 6 bases at V and 5 bases at J, with 16 bases between the two ends. CDR3 length equals 15 residues.

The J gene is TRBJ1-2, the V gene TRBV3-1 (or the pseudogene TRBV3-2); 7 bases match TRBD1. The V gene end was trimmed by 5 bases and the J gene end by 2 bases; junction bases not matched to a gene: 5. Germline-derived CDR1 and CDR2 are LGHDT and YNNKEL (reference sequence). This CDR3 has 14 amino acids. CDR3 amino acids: CASSRTGVNYGYTF. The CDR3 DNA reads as TGTGCCAGCAGCAGAACAGGGGTCAACTATGGCTACACCTTC.

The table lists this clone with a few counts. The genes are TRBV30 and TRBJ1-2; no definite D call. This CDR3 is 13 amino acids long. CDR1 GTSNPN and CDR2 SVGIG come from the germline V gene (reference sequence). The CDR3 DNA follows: TGTGCTTATCACGGAGTCGCTAACTATGGCTACACCTTC. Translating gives CAYHGVANYGYTF. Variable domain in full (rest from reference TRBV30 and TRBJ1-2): SQTIHQWPATLVQPVGSPLSLECTVEGTSNPNLYWYRQAAGRGLQLLFYSVGIGQISSEVPQNLSASRPQDRQFILSSKKLLLSDSGFYLCAYHGVANYGYTFGSGTRLTVV.

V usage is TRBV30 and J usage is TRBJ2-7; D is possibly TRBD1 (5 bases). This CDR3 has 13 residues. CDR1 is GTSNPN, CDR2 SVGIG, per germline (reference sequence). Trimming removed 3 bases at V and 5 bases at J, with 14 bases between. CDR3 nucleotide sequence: TGTGCCTGGAGACAACAGGTGCCCAACGAGCAGTACTTC. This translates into CAWRQQVPNEQYF. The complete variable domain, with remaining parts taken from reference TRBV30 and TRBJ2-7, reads SQTIHQWPATLVQPVGSPLSLECTVEGTSNPNLYWYRQAAGRGLQLLFYSVGIGQISSEVPQNLSASRPQDRQFILSSKKLLLSDSGFYLCAWRQQVPNEQYFGPGTRLTVT.